This is a list of T cell receptor beta chains from one sample in a study of vaccination effects on CD4 cells after COVID-19. Repertoires were generated with immunoSEQ multiplex PCR, while TCRdb's copy carries only in-frame clones and drops some. The sample lists under 70,000 clones; about 80% were seen once. These receptors' antigens are unknown. Specimen: CD4+ T cells from PBMCs cultured with HCoV-OC43 spike peptides, collected before COVID-19 vaccination. All receptors come from a human donor who received a COVID-19 vaccine. Each CDR3 is given with its conserved first and last residue. D genes are given only for firm matches. Expanded clones get a size class; other rows say once, few or many, or leave the size out.

CDR3aa: CASSALSRTIHPDTQYF; CDR3nt: TGTGCCAGCAGCGCACTCTCCCGGACTATCCACCCAGATACGCAGTATTTT; abundance: -; v_gene: TRBV9; j_gene: TRBJ2-3; d_gene: -
CDR3aa: CASSPLGQREETQYF; CDR3nt: TGTGCCAGCTCACCACTGGGTCAGCGAGAAGAGACCCAGTACTTC; abundance: -; v_gene: TRBV18; j_gene: TRBJ2-5; d_gene: -
CDR3aa: CASSQDPISNTEAFF; CDR3nt: TGCGCCAGCAGCCAAGATCCAATCTCCAACACTGAAGCTTTCTTT; abundance: -; v_gene: TRBV4-3; j_gene: TRBJ1-1; d_gene: -
CDR3aa: CASSQRGGFANTGELFF; CDR3nt: TGTGCCAGCAGCCAGAGAGGGGGGTTCGCGAACACCGGGGAGCTGTTTTTT; abundance: -; v_gene: TRBV9; j_gene: TRBJ2-2; d_gene: -
CDR3aa: CASSGGTAGASNYGYTF; CDR3nt: TGTGCCAGTAGTGGCGGGACAGCAGGGGCTTCTAACTATGGCTACACCTTC; abundance: once; v_gene: TRBV19; j_gene: TRBJ1-2; d_gene: TRBD1
CDR3aa: CASSGDRRTEAFF; CDR3nt: TGTGCCAGCAGCGGTGACAGGAGGACTGAAGCTTTCTTT; abundance: -; v_gene: TRBV9; j_gene: TRBJ1-1; d_gene: -
CDR3aa: CASSYRGETQYF; CDR3nt: TGTGCCAGCAGTTACCGGGGCGAGACCCAGTACTTC; abundance: -; v_gene: TRBV6-5; j_gene: TRBJ2-5; d_gene: -
CDR3aa: CASSLNRATNTGELFF; CDR3nt: TGCGCCAGCAGCTTGAACCGGGCGACTAACACCGGGGAGCTGTTTTTT; abundance: -; v_gene: TRBV5-1; j_gene: TRBJ2-2; d_gene: -
CDR3aa: CASRNGQGWQPQHF; CDR3nt: TGTGCCAGCAGGAACGGACAGGGGTGGCAGCCCCAGCATTTT; abundance: -; v_gene: TRBV6-6; j_gene: TRBJ1-5; d_gene: TRBD1
CDR3aa: CASSFRQETQYF; CDR3nt: TGTGCCAGCAGCTTCAGGCAAGAGACCCAGTACTTC; abundance: once; v_gene: TRBV7-2; j_gene: TRBJ2-5; d_gene: -
CDR3aa: CASSPGLGGGWGTDTQYF; CDR3nt: TGTGCCAGCAGCCCAGGACTTGGGGGGGGTTGGGGCACAGATACGCAGTATTTT; abundance: -; v_gene: TRBV7-2; j_gene: TRBJ2-3; d_gene: TRBD2
CDR3aa: CASSLTSGGLGYTF; CDR3nt: TGTGCCAGCAGCCTGACATCGGGGGGCTTGGGCTACACCTTC; abundance: -; v_gene: TRBV5-5; j_gene: TRBJ1-2; d_gene: -
CDR3aa: CASSLNRGSTEAFF; CDR3nt: TGTGCCAGTTCTCTAAACCGGGGTTCCACTGAAGCTTTCTTT; abundance: -; v_gene: TRBV4-2; j_gene: TRBJ1-1; d_gene: -
CDR3aa: CASRDDRGRRETQYF; CDR3nt: TGCGCCAGCAGAGATGACAGGGGGAGGCGGGAGACCCAGTACTTC; abundance: -; v_gene: TRBV10-2; j_gene: TRBJ2-5; d_gene: TRBD1
CDR3aa: CASSLVGTLAKNIQYF; CDR3nt: TGCGCCAGCAGCTTGGTTGGAACATTAGCCAAAAACATTCAGTACTTC; abundance: once; v_gene: TRBV5-1; j_gene: TRBJ2-4; d_gene: -
CDR3aa: CASSSRTGAHQETQYF; CDR3nt: TGTGCCAGCAGTTCCCGGACAGGGGCCCATCAAGAGACCCAGTACTTC; abundance: -; v_gene: TRBV6-2/TRBV6-3; j_gene: TRBJ2-5; d_gene: TRBD1
CDR3aa: CASSQDMRGGLNTEAFF; CDR3nt: TGTGCCAGCAGCCAAGATATGAGAGGGGGATTGAACACTGAAGCTTTCTTT; abundance: few; v_gene: TRBV3-1/TRBV3-2; j_gene: TRBJ1-1; d_gene: -
CDR3aa: CAISERELAGLREQFF; CDR3nt: TGTGCCATCAGTGAGAGAGAACTAGCCGGCCTCAGGGAGCAGTTCTTC; abundance: -; v_gene: TRBV10-3; j_gene: TRBJ2-1; d_gene: -
CDR3aa: CASSFQGGAGSNQPQHF; CDR3nt: TGTGCCAGCAGTTTCCAAGGGGGGGCTGGGAGCAATCAGCCCCAGCATTTT; abundance: -; v_gene: TRBV28; j_gene: TRBJ1-5; d_gene: -
CDR3aa: CASSYSTGGAETQYF; CDR3nt: TGTGCCAGCAGTTATAGCACAGGGGGCGCGGAGACCCAGTACTTC; abundance: -; v_gene: TRBV6-5; j_gene: TRBJ2-5; d_gene: TRBD1
CDR3aa: CASSLASGRDNSPLHF; CDR3nt: TGCGCCAGCAGCTTGGCGTCAGGGAGAGATAATTCACCCCTCCACTTT; abundance: few; v_gene: TRBV5-1; j_gene: TRBJ1-6; d_gene: -
CDR3aa: CASSQAAGGLYNEQFF; CDR3nt: TGTGCCAGCAGCCAAGCTGCGGGGGGTCTCTACAATGAGCAGTTCTTC; abundance: -; v_gene: TRBV3-1/TRBV3-2; j_gene: TRBJ2-1; d_gene: TRBD2
CDR3aa: CASSDRGGSPLHF; CDR3nt: TGTGCCAGCAGTGATAGGGGAGGATCACCCCTCCACTTT; abundance: -; v_gene: TRBV6-4; j_gene: TRBJ1-6; d_gene: -
CDR3aa: CASSLRTGQETQYF; CDR3nt: TGTGCCAGCAGCTTACGGACAGGCCAAGAGACCCAGTACTTC; abundance: -; v_gene: TRBV7-9; j_gene: TRBJ2-5; d_gene: TRBD1
CDR3aa: CASIGAPVRGAQYF; CDR3nt: TGTGCCAGCATTGGGGCTCCGGTTCGGGGGGCCCAGTACTTC; abundance: -; v_gene: TRBV6-5; j_gene: TRBJ2-5; d_gene: TRBD2
CDR3aa: CASSLRGGQETQYF; CDR3nt: TGTGCCAGCAGTCTCCGGGGGGGGCAGGAGACCCAGTACTTC; abundance: -; v_gene: TRBV27; j_gene: TRBJ2-5; d_gene: TRBD2
CDR3aa: CASSDQGAMSNQPQHF; CDR3nt: TGTGCCAGCAGTGACCAGGGGGCGATGAGCAATCAGCCCCAGCATTTT; abundance: -; v_gene: TRBV6-1; j_gene: TRBJ1-5; d_gene: TRBD1
CDR3aa: CASSPRGGGGQETQYF; CDR3nt: TGTGCCAGCAGCCCCCGGGGTGGCGGGGGACAAGAGACCCAGTACTTC; abundance: -; v_gene: TRBV9; j_gene: TRBJ2-5; d_gene: TRBD2
CDR3aa: CASSLGVVAQETQYF; CDR3nt: TGCGCCAGCAGCTTGGGGGTCGTAGCACAAGAGACCCAGTACTTC; abundance: -; v_gene: TRBV5-1; j_gene: TRBJ2-5; d_gene: -